This T cell receptor beta chain was observed in a study of T cell responses to AZD1222 COVID-19 vaccine. Germline lookup yields CDR1 LGHNA and CDR2 YNFKEQ. J lost 3 bases, V lost 1 base, and 5 bases had no gene match. The length of the CDR3 is 15 residues. Study-wide results and limits: Clonal diversity was possibly underestimated, and white British individuals and females predominated among donors. The study identified only five or six AZD1222 recipients as seropositive at baseline.

Notes on this clone: The antigen is not known.

Repertoires were generated with immunoSEQ multiplex PCR, while TCRdb's copy carries only in-frame clones and drops some. The sample has under 200,000 clones; 90% are singletons. The origin of this receptor is an adult in good health. V is TRBV4-2 and J is TRBJ1-1; the match to TRBD1 covers 7 bases. The sample here was peripheral blood, taken on day 0 of AZD1222 vaccination. CDR3 in DNA: TGTGCCAGCAGCCAAGTCACTCAGGGGGACACTGAAGCTTTCTTT. Protein: CASSQVTQGDTEAFF.